This entry is about one T cell receptor (beta chain). This clone's antigen is unknown. Base-call qualities are not available, and no considerably larger clone is one nucleotide away. This sample is part of a study of T-cell reconstitution after alpha-beta-depleted transplantation in children (dated by TCRdb to 2015 to 2016). Regarding the study in general: The study quantitatively tracked T-cell immune reconstitution after TCRalphabeta/CD19-depleted allogeneic hematopoietic cell transplantation in children using TCR repertoire profiling. Study-wide findings and limitations: The apparently early alphabetaT-cell count recovery about two months after transplant was reportedly dependent on only several hundred rapidly expanded clones derived from non-depleted graft cells. Over the following months the frequencies of hyperexpanded clones went down, and after one year T-cell counts and TCRbeta diversity were mostly credited to newly produced T cells. In some patients, high TCRbeta diversity at day 60 was attributed to recipient T cells and intrathymic progenitors that had survived conditioning.

The CDR3 holds 15 amino acids from the cysteine to the phenylalanine. Solely the CDR3 DNA is kept, with 45 bases framed from the first base. V is cut by 3 bases and J by 0 bases, and the space between the germline ends is 15 bases. The germline V gene (reference sequence) sets CDR1 to DFQATT and CDR2 to SNEGSKA. The library was built by means of PCR. Sequencing used an Illumina HiSeq 2500. To normalize quantification of the TCRbeta repertoire, the TCR libraries were built with molecular barcoding that relied on unique molecular identifiers. The public reads were reprocessed in TCRdb via fastp at Q25 and MiXCR, keeping in-frame beta chains. Rows with one shared CDR3 protein collapse into an entry with the most common genes and DNA. In all, the sample holds approximately 500,000 distinct CDR3 sequences, and 25% to 30% of those were seen once. Less than 40% of the sample lies in the top ten. The treatment or condition label of this sample denotes: allogeneic hematopoietic cell transplantation with graft depleted of TCRalphabeta T cells and CD19 B cells. The children who served as transplant recipients had been given grafts of TCRalphabeta/CD19-depleted allogeneic hematopoietic cells.

This sequence uses TRBV20-1 and TRBJ2-7; 6 matching bases give a weak D call of TRBD2. The receptor was derived from a boy less than two years old with Wiskott-Aldrich syndrome, due to receive a stem cell transplant. The material sequenced was PBMCs, taken before TCRalphabeta/CD19-depleted stem cell transplant. The DNA sequence is given as TGCAGTGCTAGTAGGCTAGCGCATTTCTCCTACGAGCAGTACTTC. Translated, it reads CSASRLAHFSYEQYF.